Reported below is one TCR beta chain. Its matching antigen is unknown. One end of the junction does not line up with germline, which may come from a read error. The entry originates in a study of CD8+ T cells in alopecia areata. Study-level results: Lesional scalp exceeded normal scalp in clonality, especially in alopecia totalis/universalis.

The CDR3 is 15 residues long. Germline CDR1 and CDR2: SSHAT and FNYEAQ (reference sequence). Isolated RNA was reverse transcribed into cDNA used as the sequencing template. Repertoires were generated with immunoSEQ multiplex PCR, while TCRdb's copy carries only in-frame clones and drops some. The sample yields under 130,000 clones, approximately 60% seen once. The V and J genes are TRBV7-7 and TRBJ1-5; no firm D call. The sample consisted of CD4+ T cells sorted from blood. The clonotype was recovered from a human donor in good health. The CDR3 loop reads CASSFKRRGDQPQHF. CDR3 nucleotide sequence: TGTGCTAGCAGCTTTAAGAGGCGAGGAGATCAGCCCCAGCATTTT.